Below, 27 T cell receptor beta chains from the same sample are listed, as sequenced in a study of blood T cell repertoires in COVID-19. The data were produced by immunoSEQ multiplex PCR, yet TCRdb's version contains in-frame clones alone and is incomplete. The sample records about 320,000 clones, 85% being singletons. The sequencing input was PBMCs or T cells enriched from blood (not recorded which). These receptors were obtained from a woman aged 30 to 39 who had been exposed to COVID-19.

The rearrangement uses TRBV29-1 and TRBJ2-7; TRBD1 matches at 8 bases. V shed 6 bases and J 2 bases; nucleotides not matched to a gene: 6. The CDR3 runs 13 residues. CDR1 is SQVTM, CDR2 ANQGSEA, per germline. Written as DNA, the CDR3 is TGCAGCGTGCTAGGACAGGGAGCCTACGAGCAGTACTTC. Encoded protein: CSVLGQGAYEQYF.

The rearrangement joins TRBV14 to TRBJ1-2; D unclear. V lost 4 bases to trimming and J lost 6 bases, with 12 bases between them. The CDR3 has 13 residues. Germline loops: CDR1 SGHDN, CDR2 FVKESK. CDR3 protein: CASSPSVRNGYTF. DNA of the CDR3: TGTGCCAGCAGCCCCTCGGTGAGGAATGGCTACACCTTC.

The chain employs TRBV3-1 (or the pseudogene TRBV3-2) and TRBJ2-7, with 7 nucleotides matching TRBD2. The CDR3 extends over 16 amino acids. V gave up 4 bases and J gave up 3 bases; unmatched junction bases: 12. From germline, CDR1 is LGHDT and CDR2 YNNKEL (reference sequence). The CDR3 is CASSPRQSSGLYEQYF. The CDR3, as DNA: TGTGCCAGCAGCCCAAGACAGTCTAGCGGCCTCTACGAGCAGTACTTC.

Remarks on this clone: Within the sample, other DNA sequences also encode this same CDR3. This chain connects TRBV7-3 to TRBJ1-1, with D unresolved. The V gene lost 1 base and the J gene lost 1 base, with 4 bases spanning the gap. Germline CDR1 is SGHTA and CDR2 is FQGTGA. This CDR3 is built from 13 residues. This CDR3 is CASSLSGNTEAFF. CDR3 nucleotides: TGTGCCAGCAGCTTAAGCGGGAACACTGAAGCTTTCTTT.

The chain is built from TRBV19 and TRBJ1-1; D perhaps matches TRBD1 (5 bases). This CDR3 is built from 18 residues. CDR1 is LNHDA, CDR2 SQIVND, per germline (reference sequence). V was trimmed by 5 bases and J by 0 bases, leaving 22 bases between them. The CDR3 coding sequence is TGTGCCAGTAGTCCTCAGACAAAAGGGGTCAATATGAACACTGAAGCTTTCTTT. This sequence encodes CASSPQTKGVNMNTEAFF. Full variable domain (outside the CDR3, taken from reference TRBV19 and TRBJ1-1): DGGITQSPKYLFRKEGQNVTLSCEQNLNHDAMYWYRQDPGQGLRLIYYSQIVNDFQKGDIAEGYSVSREKKESFPLTVTSAQKNPTAFYLCASSPQTKGVNMNTEAFFGQGTRLTVV.

This rearrangement joins TRBV28 to TRBJ2-7; D may be TRBD1 (5 bases). CDR1 MDHEN and CDR2 SYDVKM come from the germline V gene. The CDR3 is 12 residues long. V shed 3 bases and J shed 10 bases, with 13 bases lying between them. In DNA, the CDR3 is TGTGCCAGCAGTTTCGGGCAGGGTAAACAGTACTTC. This translates into CASSFGQGKQYF.

The gene calls are TRBV9 and TRBJ1-6; D is undetermined. The germline V gene has CDR1 SGDLS and CDR2 YYNGEE. V lost 3 bases to trimming and J lost 7 bases, with 5 bases between them. CDR3 length: 12 amino acids. The CDR3 is CASSAGNSPLHF. As DNA, the CDR3 is TGTGCCAGCAGCGCAGGAAATTCACCCCTCCACTTT.

This clone showed up just a few times. This chain links TRBV2 with TRBJ2-5, with a tentative D call TRBD2 (6 bases). V gave up 6 bases and J gave up 5 bases, with 19 bases separating them. Germline lookup yields CDR1 SNHLY and CDR2 FYNNEI. The CDR3 extends over 15 amino acids. CDR3 residues: CASSSLLTRGETQYF. CDR3 bases: TGTGCCAGCAGCTCCCTTTTGACTAGAGGGGAGACCCAGTACTTC.

The genes are TRBV28 and TRBJ2-7; TRBD1 might be the D (6 bases). V was shortened by 5 bases and J by 2 bases, with 16 bases between the two germline ends. This CDR3 region has 15 residues. Germline V CDR1 and CDR2: MDHEN, SYDVKM. This chain's CDR3 is CASSLDRTVPYEQYF. CDR3 DNA: TGTGCCAGCAGTCTGGATCGGACAGTCCCCTACGAGCAGTACTTC.

The chain has TRBV6-5 and TRBJ2-7, with a weak D call TRBD1 (5 bases). The CDR3 runs to 14 residues. Trimming stripped 3 bases from V and 3 bases from J, with 12 bases between. Germline CDR1 is MNHEY and CDR2 is SVGAGI. The CDR3 bases are TGTGCCAGCAGTTATAATGGACAAGGCTACGAGCAGTACTTC. Amino acid sequence: CASSYNGQGYEQYF.

The rearrangement links TRBV28 to TRBJ1-1, with 8 bases matching TRBD1. Per the germline V gene, CDR1 is MDHEN and CDR2 is SYDVKM. The CDR3 spans 14 residues. J was trimmed by 3 bases and V by 10 bases; bases with no gene match: 10. The chain's CDR3 is CATQGVGWDTEAFF. CDR3 coding DNA: TGTGCCACACAGGGGGTGGGTTGGGACACTGAAGCTTTCTTT.

The chain combines TRBV19 with TRBJ2-2; 7 nucleotides align to TRBD1. V shed 8 bases, J shed 3 bases, and the junction held 9 bases outside the gene matches. This CDR3 has 15 residues. Germline V CDR1 and CDR2: LNHDA, SQIVND (reference sequence). The CDR3 protein is CASLYRGKDTGELFF. CDR3 nucleotide sequence: TGTGCCAGTCTCTACAGGGGAAAGGACACCGGGGAGCTGTTTTTT.

The chain uses TRBV3-1 (or the pseudogene TRBV3-2) and TRBJ2-7, with TRBD1 matching over 7 bases. Losses at the gene ends were 5 bases for V and 1 base for J; bases not matched to a gene: 8. The germline CDR1 and CDR2 sequences are LGHDT and YNNKEL (reference sequence). The CDR3 runs to 15 residues. CDR3 residues: CASSAGTVQSYEQYF. Here the CDR3 DNA reads TGTGCCAGCAGCGCCGGGACAGTTCAGTCCTACGAGCAGTACTTC.

The chain has TRBV4-1 and TRBJ1-2; D not resolved. V lost 4 bases and J lost 8, with 20 bases in between. The CDR3 is 15 residues long. The germline V gene encodes CDR1 MGHRA and CDR2 YSYEKL. CDR3 amino acids: CASSPRNLDTAGYTF. For the CDR3, the DNA is TGCGCCAGCAGCCCCCGAAATCTCGACACGGCCGGCTACACCTTC.

The chain carries TRBV9 and TRBJ2-1; 10 bases are shared with TRBD2. The CDR3 has 17 amino acids. The V gene end was trimmed by 0 bases and the J gene end by 4 bases; junction bases not matched to a gene: 7. CDR1 and CDR2 from the germline V gene are SGDLS and YYNGEE. The CDR3 spells CASSVGAGGPQYNEQFF. CDR3 DNA: TGTGCCAGCAGCGTAGGAGCGGGGGGGCCACAATACAATGAGCAGTTCTTC.

This clone was seen repeatedly, ten times or more. In nucleotides, the CDR3 is TGTGCCAGTACTCGGAACACTGAAGCTTTCTTT. This encodes CASTRNTEAFF. The chain is built from TRBV25-1 and TRBJ1-1; D unresolved. V was clipped by 9 bases and J by 1 base, with 6 bases between them. The germline V gene encodes CDR1 MGHDK and CDR2 SYGVNS. The CDR3 contains 11 residues. Full variable domain (missing parts from reference TRBV25-1 and TRBJ1-1): EADIYQTPRYLVIGTGKKITLECSQTMGHDKMYWYQQDPGMELHLIHYSYGVNSTEKGDLSSESTVSRIRTEHFPLTLESARPSHTSQYLCASTRNTEAFFGQGTRLTVV.

This chain uses TRBV7-9 with TRBJ2-2, with 10 bases fitting TRBD2. CDR1 and CDR2 (germline): SEHNR, FQNEAQ (reference sequence). V was clipped by 1 base and J by 0 bases; unmatched bases: 2. This CDR3 is 17 amino acids long. DNA for the CDR3: TGTGCCAGCAGCTTAGTTAGCGGGGGGCCGAACACCGGGGAGCTGTTTTTT. Its protein is CASSLVSGGPNTGELFF.

This rearrangement joins TRBV18 to TRBJ2-7; no clear D. The CDR3 loop spans 13 amino acids. Trimming left V 3 bases short and J 0 bases short, with 6 bases between. The V gene's germline CDR1 is KGHSH and CDR2 LQKENI. CDR3 sequence (DNA): TGTGCCAGCTCACCCCCTAGCTCCTACGAGCAGTACTTC. Protein product: CASSPPSSYEQYF. The full variable domain, its missing parts supplied by reference TRBV18 and TRBJ2-7, is NAGVMQNPRHLVRRRGQEARLRCSPMKGHSHVYWYRQLPEEGLKFMVYLQKENIIDESGMPKERFSAEFPKEGPSILRIQQVVRGDSAAYFCASSPPSSYEQYFGPGTRLTVT.

The chain links TRBV30 to TRBJ1-5; D ambiguous. V was shortened by 1 base and J by 4 bases, with 8 bases between the two germline ends. CDR3 length: 13 residues. Looked up from germline, CDR1 is GTSNPN and CDR2 is SVGIG (reference sequence). The CDR3 DNA sequence: TGTGCCTGGAGTGATTACGGGAATCAGCCCCAGCATTTT. Its protein product is CAWSDYGNQPQHF.

The chain is built from TRBV19 and TRBJ1-2, with D hard to call. Germline CDR1 and CDR2: LNHDA and SQIVND (reference sequence). The CDR3 spans 14 residues. Trimming shortened V by 9 bases and J by 2 bases, and 16 bases separated the two germline ends. As DNA, the CDR3 is TGTGCCAGCAACCCGGCCTCGGGGAACTATGGCTACACCTTC. The encoded protein is CASNPASGNYGYTF. The entire variable domain, with the rest obtained from reference TRBV19 and TRBJ1-2, is as follows: DGGITQSPKYLFRKEGQNVTLSCEQNLNHDAMYWYRQDPGQGLRLIYYSQIVNDFQKGDIAEGYSVSREKKESFPLTVTSAQKNPTAFYLCASNPASGNYGYTFGSGTRLTVV.

The table lists this clone with a count of one. The chain links TRBV7-6 to TRBJ2-1; perhaps TRBD2 as D (7 bases). V dropped 5 bases and J dropped 7 bases, with 21 bases sitting between them. In germline, CDR1 is SGHVS, CDR2 FNYEAQ. The CDR3 has 16 residues. The DNA for the CDR3 is TGTGCCAGCAGCGTCTCCGGGCGTGAGGGGGGGAATGAGCAGTTCTTC. Translating gives CASSVSGREGGNEQFF.

The gene calls are TRBV3-1 (or the pseudogene TRBV3-2) and TRBJ2-1; 9 nucleotides align to TRBD1. CDR3 length: 14 amino acids. Trimming at V came to 1 base and at J to 8 bases, leaving 3 bases not matched to a gene. Germline CDR1 and CDR2: LGHDT and YNNKEL (reference sequence). The CDR3 sequence is CASSQVGQGDEQFF. The CDR3 nucleotides are TGTGCCAGCAGCCAAGTGGGACAGGGCGATGAGCAGTTCTTC.

The chain recombines TRBV19 with TRBJ2-5; 7 positions match TRBD2. Germline values: CDR1 LNHDA, CDR2 SQIVND (reference sequence). V lost 5 bases, J lost 5 bases, and 17 bases stayed unmatched. The CDR3 covers 17 residues. DNA for the CDR3: TGTGCCAGTAGTTCGCTGACTAGCCGCGAAGCGGGGGAGACCCAGTACTTC. As protein: CASSSLTSREAGETQYF. The whole variable domain, filled in from reference TRBV19 and TRBJ2-5, reads DGGITQSPKYLFRKEGQNVTLSCEQNLNHDAMYWYRQDPGQGLRLIYYSQIVNDFQKGDIAEGYSVSREKKESFPLTVTSAQKNPTAFYLCASSSLTSREAGETQYFGPGTRLLVL.

This clone has just one count. The genes are TRBV6-5 and TRBJ2-1; 13 bases agree with TRBD2. The ends lost 10 bases at V and 6 bases at J; junction bases unmatched: 6. CDR3 size: 14 residues. CDR1 is MNHEY and CDR2 is SVGAGI in the germline V gene. CDR3 sequence reads: CATRGTSGANEQFF. In DNA, the CDR3 is TGTGCCACCAGGGGGACTAGCGGGGCCAATGAGCAGTTCTTC.

The chain's CDR3 is CAWIKGGNSPLHF. In DNA form, the CDR3 reads TGTGCCTGGATTAAAGGGGGAAATTCACCCCTCCACTTT. V usage is TRBV30 and J usage is TRBJ1-6; D may be TRBD1 (6 bases). The CDR3 is 13 amino acids. V shed 4 bases and J shed 7 bases, with 11 bases lying between them. CDR1 and CDR2 (germline): GTSNPN, SVGIG (reference sequence).

This rearrangement joins TRBV19 to TRBJ2-5, with 7 positions matching TRBD2. Germline CDR1 reads LNHDA; CDR2 reads SQIVND (reference sequence). The ends lost 5 bases at V and 2 bases at J; junction bases unmatched: 8. The CDR3 length is 15 residues. CDR3 sequence reads: CASSGSGATQETQYF. As DNA, the CDR3 is TGTGCCAGTAGTGGGAGCGGGGCCACACAAGAGACCCAGTACTTC.

This chain joins TRBV5-4 and TRBJ2-1; 7 bases are a match to TRBD2. CDR1 SGHNT and CDR2 YYREEE come from the germline V gene (reference sequence). After removal of 3 bases from V and 6 bases from J, the junction contained 9 bases not matched to a gene. The CDR3 spans 15 residues. CDR3 DNA: TGTGCCAGCAGCTCGTTCACGGCGGGAGTCAATGAGCAGTTCTTC. Translation: CASSSFTAGVNEQFF.